Described below is a single T cell receptor beta chain sequence and its context. Its antigen specificity is not known. The input lacks base qualities; no much larger clone sits a single base away. TCRbeta CDR3 regions were amplified from genomic DNA by means of the immunoSEQ Assay, a bias-controlled multiplex PCR. The source study handled its data this way. Within the assay, amplification of reference gene primers was used to estimate how many nucleated cells each sample contained. Sequence reads were collapsed and filtered to measure the absolute abundance of every unique TCRbeta CDR3 rearrangement. For each sample, productive Simpson clonality was calculated as the square root of Simpson's diversity index across productive rearrangements. TCRdb carries this immuneACCESS record with in-frame sequences only. Its versions omit some clonotypes, under half of them owing to an unresolved V gene in the studies checked, with the rest unexplained. V and J calls and clone size come straight from that table; D and trimming were deduced from the DNA. In all, the sample holds 150,000 or so clones, and 80% of those were seen once. The ten largest make up 13% of the sample.

The data are from a study of blood T cell repertoires in COVID-19 (dated by TCRdb to 2018 to 2020). About the study as a whole: Samples from collaborators originated in the United States, Italy and Spain and spanned both the acute and convalescent phases of COVID-19. The material from the prospective study consisted of cDNA or gDNA derived from T cells, B-cell-depleted T cells, or PBMCs. Deeply sampled blood TCRbeta repertoires from subjects exposed to, actively infected with, or recovered from COVID-19 were included in the dataset. A freely available public database, intended as a resource for researchers studying the immune response to SARS-CoV-2, is where the repertoires were released. Samples came from the ongoing ImmuneRACE study (first 160 participants) plus 1,254 subjects from 6 global collaborators. Nearly every sample came with metadata listing a de-identified subject ID, COVID-19 status, age in years and sex. Where available, HLA class I and class II types were obtained from metadata supplied by the sample provider rather than from assay-based typing.

Whole blood was collected in K2EDTA tubes by collaborating institutions according to the institutions' own protocols. For TCRbeta analysis, collaborators shipped samples in one of three forms: frozen whole blood, isolated PBMCs, or DNA extracted from either of those sample types. The CDR3, cysteine through phenylalanine, is 14 amino acids long. This entry keeps only the CDR3 DNA: 42 bases, framed from base 1. Deletion took 4 bases off V and 6 bases off J, with a span of 16 bases between the germline ends. Taken from the germline V gene, the CDR1 and CDR2 loops are SGDLS and YYNGEE. Here is what the overall study found, with its caveats: The amount of clinical and demographic metadata varied by source and participant and was provided uncurated.

The source of this sequence is a man between 60 and 70 years old with active or convalescent COVID-19. The V and J segments used are TRBV9 and TRBJ1-2, and possibly TRBD1, on 6 matching bases. The sequenced material came from peripheral blood. The CDR3 loop reads CASSTRDTRNGYTF. The nucleotide sequence reads as follows: TGTGCCAGCAGCACCCGGGACACCCGAAATGGCTACACCTTC.